This T cell receptor (beta chain) emerged from a study of radiotherapy plus CTLA-4 blockade in lung cancer (dated by TCRdb to 2016 to 2018). Regarding the research as a whole: Objective responses were observed in approximately 18% of enrolled patients, and disease control was achieved in 31%.

The study tested focal radiation therapy combined with CTLA-4 blockade (ipilimumab) in patients with chemo-refractory metastatic non-small-cell lung cancer. Library method: the immunoSEQ multiplex PCR assay. TCRdb re-hosts the immuneACCESS table, in-frame sequences only. Its copies lack some clones; in the studies checked, an unresolved V gene accounts for under half of them, and the cause for the rest is not known. This sample lists roughly 32,000 clones; approximately 66% were detected once. Clones ranked in the top ten supply more than 3.5% of the sample. Beyond this particular receptor, the publication reports: Increased serum interferon-beta after radiation, together with early dynamic changes in blood T cell clones, were reported to be the strongest predictors of response. After treatment with radiotherapy and ipilimumab, TCR clones that originated in tumors expanded in peripheral blood.

This clone was seen only a few times. This receptor's antigen is unknown. A junction end diverges from the germline sequence, so it may reflect a read error. The CDR3 sequence holds 14 residues, the cysteine and phenylalanine included. The only DNA kept is the CDR3, 42 bases in frame from the first base. Reading the germline V gene (reference sequence) gives CDR1 SSHAT and CDR2 FNYEAQ. Sequencing was performed on peripheral blood, taken from a patient treated with radiotherapy plus ipilimumab. The clonotype was recovered from a human donor with non-small cell lung cancer who had stable disease on radiotherapy plus ipilimumab. The rearranged segments are TRBV7-7 and TRBJ2-7, with 8 central nucleotides matching TRBD1. The sequence in DNA is TGTGCTAGCAGCTTCTCCCAGGGGGCGGCCGAGCAGTACTTC. Its product reads: CASSFSQGAAEQYF.